This is a list of T cell receptor beta chains from one sample in a study of a mutant IDH1 vaccine in newly diagnosed glioma. These receptors' targets are unknown. The data were produced by immunoSEQ multiplex PCR, yet TCRdb's version contains in-frame clones alone and is incomplete. The sample has about 27,000 clones; less than 85% are singletons. The specimen comprised PBMCs, sampled from a glioma patient whose treatment included an IDH1 peptide vaccine. The origin of the receptors is a man aged 25-45 years with glioma. Both conserved end residues are part of each CDR3. D genes are given only for firm matches. Where a row states a size, it is once, few, many or the class of an expanded clone; other rows omit it.

clone size: .; J gene: TRBJ1-1; V gene: TRBV5-1; D gene: .; CDR3 DNA: TGCGCCAGCAGCCCCGGGATGAACACTGAAGCTTTCTTT; CDR3 protein: CASSPGMNTEAFF
clone size: .; J gene: TRBJ1-3; V gene: TRBV5-6; D gene: TRBD1; CDR3 DNA: TGTGCCAGCAGCGTTGGACAGGGAAAAATCTTTGGAAACACCATATATTTT; CDR3 protein: CASSVGQGKIFGNTIYF
clone size: .; J gene: TRBJ1-3; V gene: TRBV18; D gene: .; CDR3 DNA: TGTGCCAGCTCACCAGTCATCCTCTCTGGAAACACCATATATTTT; CDR3 protein: CASSPVILSGNTIYF
clone size: .; J gene: TRBJ2-3; V gene: TRBV9; D gene: TRBD2; CDR3 DNA: TGTGCCAGCAGCTTGAGACTAGCGGGAGGCGAAGGGGGCACAGATACGCAGTATTTT; CDR3 protein: CASSLRLAGGEGGTDTQYF
clone size: .; J gene: TRBJ1-1; V gene: TRBV5-6; D gene: .; CDR3 DNA: TGTGCCAGCAGCTTGCTCCTTTCAGGGGTCGCCAGACTTGAAGCTTTCTTT; CDR3 protein: CASSLLLSGVARLEAFF
clone size: .; J gene: TRBJ1-5; V gene: TRBV27; D gene: .; CDR3 DNA: TGTGCCAGCAGTTTCGCGGTGAATCAGCCCCAGCATTTT; CDR3 protein: CASSFAVNQPQHF
clone size: .; J gene: TRBJ1-2; V gene: TRBV4-1; D gene: .; CDR3 DNA: TGCGCCAGCAGCAGTCGAAGCGGCTACACCTTC; CDR3 protein: CASSSRSGYTF
clone size: .; J gene: TRBJ2-7; V gene: TRBV7-2; D gene: TRBD1; CDR3 DNA: TGTGCCAGCAGCCCGAAGGACAGGTTTCACGAGCAGTACTTC; CDR3 protein: CASSPKDRFHEQYF
clone size: .; J gene: TRBJ1-4; V gene: TRBV5-4; D gene: TRBD1; CDR3 DNA: TGTGCCAGCAGCTTGGGACAGGGGGAGGAAAAACTGTTTTTT; CDR3 protein: CASSLGQGEEKLFF
clone size: .; J gene: TRBJ2-7; V gene: TRBV7-3; D gene: .; CDR3 DNA: TGTGCCAGCAGCTTAGTGGGAGGTCAATCCGAGCAGTACTTC; CDR3 protein: CASSLVGGQSEQYF
clone size: few; J gene: TRBJ2-7; V gene: TRBV18; D gene: .; CDR3 DNA: TGTGCCAGCTCCCCGGCAGGGAGGAGAGACGAGCAGTACTTC; CDR3 protein: CASSPAGRRDEQYF
clone size: .; J gene: TRBJ2-2; V gene: TRBV5-5; D gene: TRBD2; CDR3 DNA: TGTGCCAGCAGCTTGGTTAGGGGAGGGACCGGGGAGCTGTTTTTT; CDR3 protein: CASSLVRGGTGELFF
clone size: .; J gene: TRBJ2-7; V gene: TRBV6-1; D gene: TRBD2; CDR3 DNA: TGTGCCAGCAATCAGCGGGAGGGATTGGGCGAGCAGTACTTC; CDR3 protein: CASNQREGLGEQYF
clone size: .; J gene: TRBJ2-5; V gene: TRBV10-3; D gene: TRBD2; CDR3 DNA: TGTGCCATCAGGCCGACTAGCGAGAATGAAGAGACCCAGTACTTC; CDR3 protein: CAIRPTSENEETQYF
clone size: few; J gene: TRBJ2-3; V gene: TRBV5-1; D gene: TRBD2; CDR3 DNA: TGCGCCAGCAGCTTGGCTCCACTAGCGGGGCGAAGAACAGATACGCAGTATTTT; CDR3 protein: CASSLAPLAGRRTDTQYF
clone size: .; J gene: TRBJ2-7; V gene: TRBV27; D gene: .; CDR3 DNA: TGTGCCAGCAGTACGGCCGGGACTGCCTACGAGCAGTACTTC; CDR3 protein: CASSTAGTAYEQYF